This paragraph covers one TCR beta chain sequence. Its cognate antigen is unknown. A read error may account for a junction end that differs from germline. CDR3 length: 15 residues. Germline V lookup: CDR1 LNHDA, CDR2 SQIVND (reference sequence). This entry comes from a study of blood T cells in healthy people across ages. Each donor supplied around 9.9 milliliters of peripheral blood. General study findings and limits: Across the age range, TCR beta diversity per million T cells fell in a roughly linear way.

With a J-beta primer mix and a sample-barcoded 5' primer, a second PCR ran about 7 to 12 cycles. Via MiXCR, TCRdb re-called the 5' RACE reads, giving one row per CDR3 protein. This sample yields some 710,000 distinct CDR3 sequences, of which about 45% are seen a single time; 18% belongs to the top ten. Source material: blood. This chain uses TRBV19 with TRBJ2-1; D perhaps matches TRBD1 (8 bases). This TCR was sampled from a man aged 80 or over in good health. The CDR3 coding sequence is TGTGCCTGTAGTTCACAGGGGGGGTCCTACAATGAGCAGTTCTTC. Its protein is CACSSQGGSYNEQFF.